Presented here are 24 T cell receptor beta chains from one specimen sequenced in a study of blood T cell repertoires in COVID-19. Profiling relied on immunoSEQ multiplex PCR, and the TCRdb table lists in-frame clones only, not all of them. The sample shows about 220,000 clones, roughly 89% of them seen only once. Sequencing was carried out using PBMCs or T cells enriched from blood (not recorded which). Every receptor here comes from a man in his thirties or forties who had been exposed to COVID-19.

Only one count was recorded for this clone. The V call is TRBV6-5, the J call TRBJ2-7; no clear D. The CDR3 is 13 amino acids. V was trimmed by 0 bases and J by 6 bases, leaving 9 bases between them. Germline V gene sequence: CDR1 MNHEY, CDR2 SVGAGI. The CDR3 region is CASSYSPVGEQYF. In DNA form, the CDR3 reads TGTGCCAGCAGTTACTCGCCAGTTGGCGAGCAGTACTTC.

The rearrangement links TRBV3-1 (or the pseudogene TRBV3-2) to TRBJ1-1; no clear D gene. Germline V gives CDR1 LGHDT, CDR2 YNNKEL (reference sequence). There are 13 residues in the CDR3. The V end lost 5 bases, the J end lost 0 bases, and 7 bases lay between the germline ends. In nucleotides, the CDR3 is TGTGCCAGCAGCTCAACTATGAACACTGAAGCTTTCTTT. Residues: CASSSTMNTEAFF.

The chain uses TRBV7-6 and TRBJ2-3, with D unresolved. This CDR3 is built from 15 residues. Trimming left V 5 bases short and J 2 bases short, with 14 bases between. Germline assignment: CDR1 SGHVS and CDR2 FNYEAQ. CDR3 nucleotides: TGTGCCAGCAGCCCTAGTGGTAGCATCACAGATACGCAGTATTTT. Its protein product is CASSPSGSITDTQYF.

The rearrangement joins TRBV5-4 to TRBJ1-2; 12 positions agree with TRBD1. CDR3 length: 13 amino acids. Trimming removed 5 bases from V and 8 bases from J; junction bases left unmatched: 4. Germline V gives CDR1 SGHNT, CDR2 YYREEE (reference sequence). This chain's CDR3 is CASSWDRGRGYTF. For the CDR3, the DNA is TGTGCCAGCAGTTGGGACAGGGGGCGAGGCTACACCTTC.

The rearrangement links TRBV19 to TRBJ2-1; 8 bases are a match to TRBD2. This CDR3 is 14 amino acids long. Unmatched junction bases numbered 6, after V lost 7 bases and J lost 4 bases. From germline, CDR1 is LNHDA and CDR2 SQIVND (reference sequence). CDR3 nucleotide sequence: TGTGCCAGTACCTGGAGCGGGAGATACAATGAGCAGTTCTTC. Translating it yields CASTWSGRYNEQFF.

The V gene is TRBV6-1, the J gene TRBJ1-5; the match to TRBD1 covers 8 bases. The CDR3 consists of 15 residues. V lost 3 bases and J lost 6; bases outside the gene matches: 7. Germline V gene sequence: CDR1 MNHNS, CDR2 SASEGT. CDR3 DNA sequence: TGTGCCAGCAGTGACCCGGGACAGGCGGGTCAGCCCCAGCATTTT. Translating it yields CASSDPGQAGQPQHF.

J is TRBJ2-5 and V is TRBV3-1 (or the pseudogene TRBV3-2); 7 bases map to TRBD2. This CDR3 is 16 amino acids long. Germline V gene data show CDR1 as LGHDT and CDR2 as YNNKEL (reference sequence). After removal of 2 bases from V and 1 base from J, the junction contained 7 bases not matched to a gene. CDR3 sequence reads: CASSQRNLAVQETQYF. The CDR3 DNA sequence: TGTGCCAGCAGCCAACGGAACCTAGCGGTCCAAGAGACCCAGTACTTC.

The chain links TRBV6-5 to TRBJ1-1; perhaps TRBD1 as D (5 bases). The CDR3 is 13 amino acids. Germline V gene sequence: CDR1 MNHEY, CDR2 SVGAGI. Trimming left V 6 bases short and J 4 bases short, with 12 bases between. In nucleotides, the CDR3 is TGTGCCAGCAGATCGACAGTCGGCACTGAAGCTTTCTTT. This translates into CASRSTVGTEAFF.

This chain uses TRBV29-1 with TRBJ2-1; 7 positions agree with TRBD1. The trim removed 7 bases at V and 4 bases at J, leaving 10 bases unmatched. CDR1 SQVTM and CDR2 ANQGSEA come from the germline V gene. The CDR3 totals 14 residues. This CDR3 is CSAALRGLYNEQFF. For the CDR3, the DNA is TGCAGCGCCGCCCTGAGGGGGCTTTACAATGAGCAGTTCTTC.

The chain employs TRBV4-1 and TRBJ1-5; TRBD1 matches at 11 bases. The CDR3 loop spans 18 amino acids. Germline V gene data show CDR1 as MGHRA and CDR2 as YSYEKL. Trimming took 3 bases from V and 0 from J; bases not matched to a gene: 7. CDR3 sequence: CASSQDRGRGGSNQPQHF. As DNA, the CDR3 is TGCGCCAGCAGCCAGGACAGGGGGCGGGGGGGTAGCAATCAGCCCCAGCATTTT.

The chain has TRBV25-1 and TRBJ2-7; 7 bases align to TRBD1. V trimming: 2 bases; J trimming: 2 bases; junction bases outside the gene matches: 3. Germline V gene lookup returns CDR1 MGHDK and CDR2 SYGVNS. The CDR3 sequence is 14 residues long. The CDR3: CASSERTGAYEQYF. CDR3 nucleotide sequence: TGTGCCAGCAGTGAACGGACAGGAGCCTACGAGCAGTACTTC.

The table lists this clone with a few counts. The V call is TRBV6-2 or TRBV6-3, the J call TRBJ2-7, with TRBD2 matching 12 bases. Germline CDR1 is MNHEY and CDR2 is SVGEGT. J was trimmed by 2 bases and V by 1 base; bases with no gene match: 6. This CDR3 comprises 17 residues. The CDR3 DNA reads TGTGCCAGCAGTTACTTCACTAGCGGGGGGCAGACCTACGAGCAGTACTTC. It specifies CASSYFTSGGQTYEQYF.

The V call is TRBV5-4, the J call TRBJ2-3; TRBD1 matches 7 bases. The CDR3 totals 14 residues. V lost 0 bases and J lost 6; bases outside the gene matches: 4. From germline, CDR1 is SGHNT and CDR2 YYREEE (reference sequence). This CDR3 is CASSLDRGTDTQYF. The CDR3 DNA follows: TGTGCCAGCAGCTTGGACAGGGGTACCGATACGCAGTATTTT. Full variable domain (outside the CDR3, taken from reference TRBV5-4 and TRBJ2-3): ETGVTQSPTHLIKTRGQQVTLRCSSQSGHNTVSWYQQALGQGPQFIFQYYREEENGRGNFPPRFSGLQFPNYSSELNVNALELDDSALYLCASSLDRGTDTQYFGPGTRLTVL.

As to this clone: The junction and the germline gene differ at one end; a read error may be behind it. This rearrangement joins TRBV11-2 to TRBJ2-3; possibly TRBD2 for D (5 bases). Germline loops: CDR1 SGHAT, CDR2 FQNNGV. This CDR3 is 16 amino acids long. The CDR3: CASSLERLGGTDTQYF. The CDR3 nucleotides read TGTGCCAGCAGCCTAGAAAGGCTCGGGGGCACAGATACGCAGTATTTT.

CDR3: CAISLKTGDNEQFF. The CDR3, as DNA: TGTGCCATCAGTCTAAAGACAGGAGACAATGAGCAGTTCTTC. The rearrangement links TRBV10-3 to TRBJ2-1, with a possible D match to TRBD1 (6 bases). The CDR3 sequence is 14 residues long. Trimming took off 5 bases at V and 5 bases at J, with 13 bases between the two ends. Germline assignment: CDR1 ENHRY and CDR2 SYGVKD.

V gene TRBV5-1 combines with J gene TRBJ2-3; possibly TRBD2 for D (5 bases). The CDR3 length is 15 residues. V was pared by 2 bases and J by 4 bases, with 14 bases between. The germline V gene has CDR1 SGHRS and CDR2 YFSETQ. CDR3 protein: CASSFLAGTPDTQYF. CDR3 nucleotides: TGCGCCAGCAGCTTTCTAGCAGGAACCCCAGATACGCAGTATTTT.

CDR3 nucleotides: TGTGCCAGCAGCGCCTCCAGGGAGAACACTGAAGCTTTCTTT. This gives the protein CASSASRENTEAFF. The chain couples TRBV9 to TRBJ1-1; the D gene is possibly TRBD1 (5 bases). The ends were cut back, 3 bases at V and 1 base at J, with 10 bases in the middle. The CDR3 sequence is 14 residues long. CDR1 and CDR2 (germline): SGDLS, YYNGEE.

The chain employs TRBV5-4 and TRBJ2-5; 7 nucleotides agree with TRBD2. The CDR3 is 17 amino acids. V shed 0 bases and J 7 bases; nucleotides not matched to a gene: 15. The germline V gene has CDR1 SGHNT and CDR2 YYREEE (reference sequence). The CDR3 loop is CASSLGLAGGSQGTQYF. DNA for the CDR3: TGTGCCAGCAGCTTGGGGCTAGCCGGGGGGTCCCAGGGGACCCAGTACTTC.

The chain couples TRBV7-2 to TRBJ1-4; D is ambiguous. The V end was cut by 1 base, the J end by 8 bases, with 8 bases between. Germline V CDR1 and CDR2: SGHTA, FQGNSA. The length of the CDR3 is 13 residues. This CDR3 reads CASSLGWEEKLFF. In DNA, the CDR3 is TGTGCCAGCAGCTTAGGGTGGGAGGAAAAACTGTTTTTT.

This clone was found a few times. The CDR3 DNA sequence: TGCGCCAGCAGTCTAGGGGACAGGGGTAATGAAAAACTGTTTTTT. This gives the protein CASSLGDRGNEKLFF. The chain couples TRBV5-1 to TRBJ1-4; TRBD1 agrees at 10 bases. The V and J ends lost 5 bases and 4 bases, in that order; junction bases with no gene match: 5. The CDR3 covers 15 residues. In germline, CDR1 is SGHRS, CDR2 YFSETQ.

The chain combines TRBV6-5 with TRBJ1-2; maybe TRBD1 (6 bases). Trimming removed 5 bases at V and 2 bases at J, with 12 bases between. This CDR3 region has 14 residues. Germline CDR1 and CDR2: MNHEY and SVGAGI. The CDR3 nucleotides are TGTGCCAGCAGTCACACCGGGACAAACTATGGCTACACCTTC. Translating it yields CASSHTGTNYGYTF.

The V call is TRBV19, the J call TRBJ2-1; tentative D call: TRBD1 (5 bases). Germline V lookup: CDR1 LNHDA, CDR2 SQIVND (reference sequence). The V end was cut by 2 bases, the J end by 3 bases, with 8 bases between. There are 14 residues in the CDR3. This CDR3 reads CASSIPRDYNEQFF. The CDR3 DNA follows: TGTGCCAGTAGTATACCCAGGGACTACAATGAGCAGTTCTTC.

This chain uses TRBV4-3 with TRBJ1-1; TRBD1 agrees at 8 bases. The germline CDR1 and CDR2 sequences are LGHNA and YSLEER. The trim removed 1 base at V and 5 bases at J, leaving 3 bases unmatched. CDR3 size: 14 residues. As DNA, the CDR3 is TGCGCCAGCAGCCAAGGGACAGGGAGGACTGAAGCTTTCTTT. Translation gives CASSQGTGRTEAFF.

The chain combines TRBV3-1 (or the pseudogene TRBV3-2) with TRBJ2-7; tentatively, D is TRBD1 (6 bases). In germline, CDR1 is LGHDT, CDR2 YNNKEL (reference sequence). Trimming removed 2 bases at V and 6 bases at J, with 14 bases between. This CDR3 comprises 14 residues. CDR3 coding DNA: TGTGCCAGCAGCCAATGGGACATCATCGGCGAGCAGTACTTC. It translates to CASSQWDIIGEQYF.